The 30 T cell receptor beta chains below all came from one sample that was sequenced in a study of blood T cell repertoires in COVID-19. Repertoires were generated with immunoSEQ multiplex PCR, while TCRdb's copy carries only in-frame clones and drops some. The table shows about 140,000 clones, with just under 85% occurring only once. Sequencing was performed on PBMCs or T cells enriched from blood (not recorded which). These receptors were taken from a woman in her 50s with acute COVID-19.

The chain joins TRBV16 to TRBJ2-3; the match to TRBD2 covers 7 bases. Germline trimming cut 4 bases from V and 2 bases from J; bases unmatched to any gene: 6. This CDR3 has 15 amino acids. Per germline, CDR1 KGHSY and CDR2 FQNENV. The CDR3 region is CASSLTAGDTDTQYF. Written as DNA, the CDR3 is TGTGCCAGCAGCCTAACGGCGGGGGACACAGATACGCAGTATTTT.

The V and J genes are TRBV29-1 and TRBJ1-2, with 11 bases aligning to TRBD1. The CDR3 has 15 amino acids. CDR1 SQVTM and CDR2 ANQGSEA come from the germline V gene. Germline trimming cut 1 base from V and 6 bases from J; bases unmatched to any gene: 7. Written as DNA, the CDR3 is TGCAGCGTTGAAGCCCCGGGACAGGGGGAGGATGGCTACACCTTC. Translating gives CSVEAPGQGEDGYTF. The whole variable domain, remainder taken from reference TRBV29-1 and TRBJ1-2, is SAVISQKPSRDICQRGTSLTIQCQVDSQVTMMFWYRQQPGQSLTLIATANQGSEATYESGFVIDKFPISRPNLTFSTLTVSNMSPEDSSIYLCSVEAPGQGEDGYTFGSGTRLTVV.

The rearrangement uses TRBV23-1 and TRBJ2-2, with 7 bases aligning to TRBD1. TRBV23-1 is labeled an ORF, and its function is uncertain. The CDR3 totals 13 residues. J was trimmed by 5 bases and V by 6 bases; bases with no gene match: 3. The CDR3 spells CASRTGVTGELFF. The CDR3 coding sequence is TGCGCCAGCAGAACAGGGGTGACCGGGGAGCTGTTTTTT.

This chain links TRBV7-8 with TRBJ1-4, with no clear D. V lost 5 bases and J 0 bases, leaving 13 bases between the germline ends. CDR3 length equals 16 residues. The germline gives CDR1 SGHVS, CDR2 FQNEAQ. CDR3 sequence: CASSPRRGTTNEKLFF. The CDR3 nucleotides are TGTGCCAGCAGCCCCCGTAGAGGGACAACTAATGAAAAACTGTTTTTT.

V is TRBV7-9 and J is TRBJ1-1, with D uncertain. Germline loops: CDR1 SEHNR, CDR2 FQNEAQ (reference sequence). The CDR3 spans 16 residues. V lost 1 base and J 7 bases, leaving 19 bases between the germline ends. This CDR3 reads CASSLGSLGGADEAFF. CDR3 nucleotide sequence: TGTGCCAGCAGCTTAGGAAGCTTAGGCGGCGCAGATGAAGCTTTCTTT. The complete variable domain, with remaining parts taken from reference TRBV7-9 and TRBJ1-1, reads DTGVSQNPRHKITKRGQNVTFRCDPISEHNRLYWYRQTLGQGPEFLTYFQNEAQLEKSRLLSDRFSAERPKGSFSTLEIQRTEQGDSAMYLCASSLGSLGGADEAFFGQGTRLTVV.

The gene calls are TRBV12-3 or TRBV12-4 and TRBJ2-7; unclear D gene. V was cut by 3 bases and J by 5 bases, with 5 bases left in between. The CDR3 runs 11 residues. The CDR3 nucleotides are TGTGCCAGCAGTTTTAGTCACGAGCAGTACTTC. Translating gives CASSFSHEQYF.

V is TRBV9 and J is TRBJ2-1, with a possible D match to TRBD2 (5 bases). The CDR3 has 11 residues. V lost 3 bases, J lost 9 bases, and 7 bases lay in between. Germline assignment: CDR1 SGDLS and CDR2 YYNGEE. The CDR3 spells CASSGGFEQFF. In nucleotides, the CDR3 is TGTGCCAGCAGCGGAGGGTTTGAGCAGTTCTTC.

This clone was observed a handful of times. The rearrangement joins TRBV6-1 to TRBJ1-2; D is undetermined. V was shortened by 2 bases and J by 4 bases, with 14 bases between the two germline ends. Germline values: CDR1 MNHNS, CDR2 SASEGT. This CDR3 has 15 residues. This chain's CDR3 is CASSESPTAGYGYTF. The CDR3, as DNA: TGTGCCAGCAGTGAATCCCCCACAGCAGGCTATGGCTACACCTTC.

The chain joins TRBV2 to TRBJ2-1; the match to TRBD1 covers 12 bases. Germline CDR1 and CDR2: SNHLY and FYNNEI. This CDR3 region has 16 residues. With V trimmed by 2 bases and J by 9 bases, 8 bases remained unmatched. The CDR3: CASSEPGQGALGEQFF. For the CDR3, the DNA is TGTGCCAGCAGTGAACCGGGACAGGGGGCTCTCGGTGAGCAGTTCTTC.

CDR3 sequence: CASSVAVIADEQYF. CDR3 DNA: TGTGCCAGCAGCGTAGCAGTTATAGCGGACGAGCAGTACTTC. The chain combines TRBV9 with TRBJ2-7; tentative D call: TRBD2 (6 bases). Germline CDR1 SGDLS, CDR2 YYNGEE. This CDR3 contains 14 residues. Trimming took off 0 bases at V and 5 bases at J, with 12 bases between the two ends.

V and J are TRBV28 and TRBJ1-4, with unresolved D. The CDR3 is 13 residues long. From germline, CDR1 is MDHEN and CDR2 SYDVKM. Deletions cut 6 bases from V and 5 bases from J, with 10 bases between. CDR3 protein: CASREVGNEKLFF. The CDR3 DNA reads TGTGCCAGCAGGGAGGTAGGGAATGAAAAACTGTTTTTT. Based on the CDR3 plus reference TRBV28 and TRBJ1-4, the full variable domain is DVKVTQSSRYLVKRTGEKVFLECVQDMDHENMFWYRQDPGLGLRLIYFSYDVKMKEKGDIPEGYSVSREKKERFSLILESASTNQTSMYLCASREVGNEKLFFGSGTQLSVL.

The genes are TRBV30 and TRBJ1-4, with 10 bases that match TRBD1. After removal of 4 bases from V and 7 bases from J, the junction contained 3 bases not matched to a gene. The CDR3 length is 13 residues. The V gene's germline CDR1 is GTSNPN and CDR2 SVGIG (reference sequence). In DNA form, the CDR3 reads TGTGCCTGGACGGGACAGGGGACTGAAAAACTGTTTTTT. This encodes CAWTGQGTEKLFF.

CDR3 in amino acids: CAWSVFRGELFF. The CDR3 DNA reads TGTGCCTGGAGTGTATTTCGCGGTGAGCTGTTTTTT. The chain uses TRBV30 and TRBJ2-2; the D is unclear. Germline V lookup: CDR1 GTSNPN, CDR2 SVGIG (reference sequence). This CDR3 spans 12 amino acids. Between the trimmed V and J ends, which lost 0 bases and 11 bases, there was a span of 10 bases.

V and J are TRBV12-3 or TRBV12-4 and TRBJ1-1; 8 bases are shared with TRBD1. J lost 5 bases, V lost 6 bases, and 5 bases had no gene match. The CDR3 contains 13 residues. DNA of the CDR3: TGTGCCAGCAGCCGGACAGGGAAAACTGAAGCTTTCTTT. This sequence encodes CASSRTGKTEAFF.

This clone has a single count. The junction differs from germline at one of its ends, possibly a read error. The chain recombines TRBV27 with TRBJ1-2; D unresolved. CDR1 and CDR2 from the germline V gene are MNHEY and SMNVEV (reference sequence). The CDR3 contains 11 residues. The CDR3: CASSSIRGRYF. The CDR3 DNA sequence: TGTGCCAGCAGTTCTATCCGAGGCCGCTACTTC.

This sequence joins TRBV5-1 and TRBJ1-1; possible D gene TRBD1, 6 bases. The CDR3 has 12 amino acids. CDR1 SGHRS and CDR2 YFSETQ come from the germline V gene. Trimming left V 2 bases short and J 7 bases short, with 9 bases between. The CDR3 coding sequence is TGCGCCAGCAGCTTCGAACAGGGTGAAGCTTTCTTT. This sequence encodes CASSFEQGEAFF.

This clone was seen just once. The chain links TRBV9 to TRBJ2-7; 10 bases match TRBD1. Losses at the gene ends were 0 bases for V and 6 bases for J; bases not matched to a gene: 6. The CDR3 sequence is 15 residues long. Germline assignment: CDR1 SGDLS and CDR2 YYNGEE. CDR3 amino acids: CASSVDPGQGGEQYF. CDR3 in DNA: TGTGCCAGCAGCGTAGATCCCGGACAGGGGGGCGAGCAGTACTTC.

V is TRBV6-5 and J is TRBJ1-1; D might be TRBD1 (5 bases). The V gene's germline CDR1 is MNHEY and CDR2 SVGAGI. The CDR3 consists of 15 residues. V lost 6 bases and J 5 bases, leaving 19 bases between the germline ends. The CDR3 coding sequence is TGTGCCAGCAGCCCCGCCCGGGGGAGAGGAACTGAAGCTTTCTTT. It codes for CASSPARGRGTEAFF.

The J gene is TRBJ2-1, the V gene TRBV2; 9 bases match TRBD1. There are 15 residues in the CDR3. Germline trimming cut 6 bases from V and 2 bases from J; bases unmatched to any gene: 5. Germline V gene sequence: CDR1 SNHLY, CDR2 FYNNEI. The CDR3 DNA reads TGTGCCAGCAGGGACAGGGGCTTCACCTACAATGAGCAGTTCTTC. It codes for CASRDRGFTYNEQFF.

The CDR3 nucleotides read TGTGCCTGGAGTACTAGTAACACCGGGGAGCTGTTTTTT. Translation: CAWSTSNTGELFF. This chain uses TRBV30 with TRBJ2-2; weak D call: TRBD2 (5 bases). The germline V gene encodes CDR1 GTSNPN and CDR2 SVGIG (reference sequence). With 2 bases removed from V and 2 bases from J, the gap between germline ends came to 6 bases. The CDR3 consists of 13 residues. Variable domain in full (rest from reference TRBV30 and TRBJ2-2): SQTIHQWPATLVQPVGSPLSLECTVEGTSNPNLYWYRQAAGRGLQLLFYSVGIGQISSEVPQNLSASRPQDRQFILSSKKLLLSDSGFYLCAWSTSNTGELFFGEGSRLTVL.

This clone was found once. V and J are TRBV5-4 and TRBJ2-1; D perhaps matches TRBD2 (6 bases). The CDR3 extends over 16 amino acids. In germline, CDR1 is SGHNT, CDR2 YYREEE (reference sequence). The V end was cut by 3 bases, the J end by 0 bases, with 13 bases between. CDR3 sequence reads: CASSSIADSSYNEQFF. The CDR3 DNA reads as TGTGCCAGCAGCTCGATAGCGGATAGCTCCTACAATGAGCAGTTCTTC.

This chain links TRBV9 with TRBJ2-1, with 9 bases matching TRBD1. This CDR3 region has 15 residues. V lost 0 bases, J lost 4 bases, and 2 bases stayed unmatched. The germline CDR1 and CDR2 sequences are SGDLS and YYNGEE. The chain's CDR3 is CASSVGDRVYNEQFF. The CDR3 nucleotides read TGTGCCAGCAGCGTAGGGGACAGGGTATACAATGAGCAGTTCTTC.

The genes are TRBV29-1 and TRBJ1-5; D might be TRBD1 (5 bases). The germline V and J ends were trimmed by 1 base and 0 bases, with 7 bases remaining between them. The CDR3 runs 14 residues. From germline, CDR1 is SQVTM and CDR2 ANQGSEA. The CDR3 loop reads CSVEVGGSNQPQHF. The CDR3, as DNA: TGCAGCGTTGAAGTGGGGGGTAGCAATCAGCCCCAGCATTTT.

V and J are TRBV4-3 and TRBJ2-2, with 10 bases matching TRBD1. CDR1 is LGHNA and CDR2 is YSLEER in the germline V gene. CDR3 size: 15 residues. V was clipped by 5 bases and J by 6 bases; unmatched bases: 6. The CDR3 sequence is CASSSFGTGAGELFF. The CDR3 DNA is TGCGCCAGCAGCAGCTTCGGGACAGGGGCCGGGGAGCTGTTTTTT.

Here the CDR3 DNA reads TGTGCCAGCAGCCAAGATCTCAGGGGCGCAAGGAACACTGAAGCTTTCTTT. Encoded protein: CASSQDLRGARNTEAFF. The chain carries TRBV4-2 and TRBJ1-1, with TRBD1 as a possible D gene (6 bases). The CDR3 length is 17 residues. The ends were cut back, 0 bases at V and 1 base at J, with 15 bases in the middle. Looked up from germline, CDR1 is LGHNA and CDR2 is YNFKEQ.

The chain recombines TRBV6-2 or TRBV6-3 with TRBJ1-5, with D possibly TRBD1 on 6 matching bases. Trimming took off 6 bases at V and 6 bases at J, with 18 bases between the two ends. Germline CDR1 reads MNHEY; CDR2 reads SVGEGT. CDR3 size: 15 residues. The CDR3 sequence is CASSKLRGRIQPQHF. The CDR3 DNA reads as TGTGCCAGCAGCAAACTCAGGGGTAGAATTCAGCCCCAGCATTTT.

The rearrangement uses TRBV4-1 and TRBJ2-2; 13 nucleotides match TRBD2. The CDR3 is 20 amino acids. In germline, CDR1 is MGHRA, CDR2 YSYEKL. V shed 2 bases, J shed 3 bases, and the junction held 12 bases outside the gene matches. The CDR3 here is CASSQSRTSGSVGDTGELFF. CDR3 DNA: TGCGCCAGCAGCCAATCCAGGACTAGCGGGAGCGTTGGTGACACCGGGGAGCTGTTTTTT.

The chain links TRBV18 to TRBJ1-2; tentative D call: TRBD1 (5 bases). CDR3 length: 15 amino acids. V was clipped by 3 bases and J by 1 base, with 12 bases between them. Germline assignment: CDR1 KGHSH and CDR2 LQKENI. CDR3 in amino acids: CASSPGGNNNYGYTF. The DNA of the CDR3 is TGTGCCAGCTCACCGGGGGGGAACAATAACTATGGCTACACCTTC.

The chain is built from TRBV12-5 and TRBJ1-6; 7 nucleotides agree with TRBD1. The CDR3 is 14 amino acids. V lost 7 bases, J lost 1 base, and 1 base stayed unmatched. Germline-derived CDR1 and CDR2 are LGHNT and FRNRAP. Written as DNA, the CDR3 is TGTGCTAGTGCCAGGGGGTCCTATAATTCACCCCTCCACTTT. Translated, it gives CASARGSYNSPLHF.

The V gene is TRBV7-3, the J gene TRBJ2-5, with 8 bases identical to TRBD2. Germline trimming cut 0 bases from V and 5 bases from J; bases unmatched to any gene: 5. The V gene's germline CDR1 is SGHTA and CDR2 FQGTGA. The CDR3 has 15 residues. The CDR3, as DNA: TGTGCCAGCAGCTTAACTTTTGGCGGGGGGGAGACCCAGTACTTC. This encodes CASSLTFGGGETQYF.